A selection of T cell receptor beta chains follows, all from one sample in a study of tumor and adjacent non-tumor tissue in lung cancer. One entry per CDR3 protein, called by TCRdb with MiXCR from the multiplex PCR reads. Among 84,000 or so distinct CDR3 sequences listed, roughly three fifths were seen once. Sequenced sample: lung tumor tissue. The source is a man between 65 and 85 years old with non-small cell lung cancer. CDR3s include the opening cysteine and the closing phenylalanine or tryptophan. Only some rows state a clone size, as once, few, many or a class for expanded clones.

>TRBV12-3/TRBV12-4|many
CASKKTGNSNQPQHF
>TRBV5-1|many
CASSGCSGGCEQYF
>TRBV29-1|-
CSVWTVRSSYEQNF
>TRBV11-2|-
CTSNPLVGQESQYF
>TRBV7-9|-
CASIRVGRSNYGYTF
>TRBV12-3/TRBV12-4|once
CASSFFSVGKETQYF
>TRBV11-2|-
CGSSVDRGPYEQYF
>TRBV6-5|once
CASSYVDGRGEAFF
>TRBV28|few
CASSGTSETQYF
>TRBV4-1|many
CASSREAGNYGYTF
>TRBV10-3|-
CAMGGTPNQDQHF
>TRBV11-2|-
CASSRLNTDTRYF
>TRBV5-6|-
CASTLPVSGNTIYF
>TRBV11-1|-
CASSPGDARGGKLFF
>TRBV20-1|-
CSTTSGGMRNGQLF
>TRBV5-6|many
CASRRGNEKLFF
>TRBV29-1|many
CSVTGGARSEAFF
>TRBV6-6|once
CASSLSGAGPPLHF
>TRBV11-2|-
CTSSPIAGTGTYEQYF
>TRBV5-1|-
CTSRAGDLSGANVLNF
>TRBV4-1|-
CASSRDLDRVYGYTF
>TRBV12-3/TRBV12-4|-
CASSPPRNSGPLSSYEQYF
>TRBV6-1|-
CASSIRTRGFSRTDTQHF
>TRBV10-1|-
CASSVSGTTNTQYF
>TRBV6-1|many
CASTDRGRNQPQHF
>TRBV7-3|-
CASSLAQASTGELVF
>TRBV5-1|-
CTSSLDQGAGNEKLFF
>TRBV11-2|-
CTSSPIEYEQYF
>TRBV30|-
CAWSSGGGAGETQYF
>TRBV9|many
CASSVSPGRQAYTGELFF
>TRBV7-9|many
CASERGGSYNEQFF
>TRBV6-1|-
CASSEASFGGEYEQYF
>TRBV4-1|-
CASSRLTIGSVYTQYF
>TRBV20-1|many
CSASKRPGSTGELFF
>TRBV10-3|-
CAISGTWDADTQYF
>TRBV20-1|-
CSARGASRSGTQYF
>TRBV11-2|-
CVSSFGPSTVPTQYF
>TRBV11-2|-
CANSLDLAYEQYF
>TRBV5-5|-
CASSRSLGLAGGIQETQYF
>TRBV4-1|-
CASGQMHTGFYGYTF
>TRBV20-1|-
CSARDARTATRGEQYF
>TRBV11-3|few
CAGSLAGHTQYF
>TRBV9|-
CASSPAESNYGYTF
>TRBV11-2|-
CTGSPTGNLGYGYIF
>TRBV4-2|many
CASSQGSGEGETQYF
>TRBV12-3/TRBV12-4|few
CASIPHEGRETQYF
>TRBV11-2|-
CASSSGWGVGQPQHF
>TRBV11-2|-
CASSLYSTTSRDTQYF